A few counts support the clone carrying this T cell receptor beta chain. These data come from a study of blood T cells in healthy people across ages. Together with a sample-barcoded 5' primer, a J-beta primer mix was included in a second PCR lasting about 7 to 12 cycles. Each CDR3 protein is one row after TCRdb ran MiXCR on the 5' RACE reads. This table holds 750,000 to 950,000 distinct CDR3 sequences, roughly 24% found once. This sample also belongs to another study, concerning T cells of mothers and their children.

Sequenced: blood. The source is a boy younger than 18 in good health.

The CDR3 nucleotides are TGTGCCACCAGCAGATTAACGGCAGGGCAGTTCTTC. Protein sequence: CATSRLTAGQFF. The chain has TRBV15 and TRBJ2-5; D remains ambiguous. The J call is uncertain, as TRBJ2-1 better fits the DNA end. Germline values: CDR1 LNHNV, CDR2 YYDKDF (reference sequence). There are 12 residues in the CDR3.